This TCR beta chain came from a study of T cell responses to AZD1222 COVID-19 vaccine. Sequenced by immunoSEQ multiplex PCR; TCRdb stores in-frame clones only, minus some. The sample has roughly 60,000 clones, approximately 80% seen once. In its sample, this clone was seen a few times. The CDR3 loop spans 13 amino acids. The V end was cut by 3 bases, the J end by 6 bases, with 11 bases between. The germline gives CDR1 SSHAT, CDR2 FNYEAQ (reference sequence). This specimen consisted of peripheral blood, obtained 28 days after the second AZD1222 dose. This clonotype was obtained from an adult who received the AZD1222 COVID-19 vaccine. The V and J genes are TRBV7-7 and TRBJ1-1; weak D call: TRBD1 (5 bases). This CDR3 is CASSLALGAEAFF. CDR3 DNA: TGTGCCAGCAGCTTGGCATTGGGGGCTGAAGCTTTCTTT.